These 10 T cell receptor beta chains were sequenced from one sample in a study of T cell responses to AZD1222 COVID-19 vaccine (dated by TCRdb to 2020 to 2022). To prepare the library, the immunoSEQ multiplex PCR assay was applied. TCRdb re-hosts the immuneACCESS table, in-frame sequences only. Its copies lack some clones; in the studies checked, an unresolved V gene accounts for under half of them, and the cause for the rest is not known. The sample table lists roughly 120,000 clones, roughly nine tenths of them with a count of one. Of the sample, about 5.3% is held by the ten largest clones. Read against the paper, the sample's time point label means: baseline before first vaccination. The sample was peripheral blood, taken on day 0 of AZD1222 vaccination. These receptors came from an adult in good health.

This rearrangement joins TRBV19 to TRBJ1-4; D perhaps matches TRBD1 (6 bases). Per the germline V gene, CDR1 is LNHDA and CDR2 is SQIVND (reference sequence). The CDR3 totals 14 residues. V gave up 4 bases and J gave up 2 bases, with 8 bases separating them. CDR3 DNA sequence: TGTGCCAGTAGTAGACAGGCCACTAATGAAAAACTGTTTTTT. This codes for CASSRQATNEKLFF.

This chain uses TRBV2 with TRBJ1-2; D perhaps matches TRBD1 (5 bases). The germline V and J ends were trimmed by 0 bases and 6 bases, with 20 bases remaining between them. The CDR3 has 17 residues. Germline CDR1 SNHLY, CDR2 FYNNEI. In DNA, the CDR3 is TGTGCCAGCAGTGAAGCCCCGGCCGGGGGGTGGGAAAATGGCTACACCTTC. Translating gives CASSEAPAGGWENGYTF. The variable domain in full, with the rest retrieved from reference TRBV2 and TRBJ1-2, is EPEVTQTPSHQVTQMGQEVILRCVPISNHLYFYWYRQILGQKVEFLVSFYNNEISEKSEIFDDQFSVERPDGSNFTLKIRSTKLEDSAMYFCASSEAPAGGWENGYTFGSGTRLTVV.

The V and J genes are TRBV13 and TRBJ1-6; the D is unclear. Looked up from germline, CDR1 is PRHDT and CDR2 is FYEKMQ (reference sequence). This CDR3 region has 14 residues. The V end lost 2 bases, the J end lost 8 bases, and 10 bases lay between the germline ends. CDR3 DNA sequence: TGTGCCAGCAGCTTACCGGGGTCCCATTCACCCCTCCACTTT. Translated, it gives CASSLPGSHSPLHF.

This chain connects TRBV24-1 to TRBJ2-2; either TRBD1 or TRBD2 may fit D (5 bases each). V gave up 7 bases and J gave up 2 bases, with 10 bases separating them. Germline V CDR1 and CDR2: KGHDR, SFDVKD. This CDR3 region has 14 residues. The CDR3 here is CATSWGSNTGELFF. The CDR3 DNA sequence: TGTGCCACCAGCTGGGGGTCCAACACCGGGGAGCTGTTTTTT.

CDR3 residues: CATSDSGQGASFNEQFF. CDR3 bases: TGTGCCACCAGTGATTCCGGACAGGGGGCATCATTCAATGAGCAGTTCTTC. The chain recombines TRBV24-1 with TRBJ2-1, with 11 nucleotides matching TRBD1. With 2 bases clipped from V and 6 bases from J, the junction kept 8 bases outside the gene matches. CDR3 length equals 17 residues. Germline V CDR1 and CDR2: KGHDR, SFDVKD.

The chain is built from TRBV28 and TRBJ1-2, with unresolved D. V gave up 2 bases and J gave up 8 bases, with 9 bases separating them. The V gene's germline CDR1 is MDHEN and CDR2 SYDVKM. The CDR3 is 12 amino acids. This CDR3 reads CASSLKGDGYTF. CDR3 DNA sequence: TGTGCCAGCAGTTTAAAGGGTGACGGCTACACCTTC.

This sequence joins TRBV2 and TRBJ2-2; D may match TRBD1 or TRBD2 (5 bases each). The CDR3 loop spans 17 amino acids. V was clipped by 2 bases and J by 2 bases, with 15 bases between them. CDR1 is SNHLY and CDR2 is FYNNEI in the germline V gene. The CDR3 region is CASSETGPQRNTGELFF. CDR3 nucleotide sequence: TGTGCCAGCAGTGAAACGGGACCCCAAAGAAACACCGGGGAGCTGTTTTTT.

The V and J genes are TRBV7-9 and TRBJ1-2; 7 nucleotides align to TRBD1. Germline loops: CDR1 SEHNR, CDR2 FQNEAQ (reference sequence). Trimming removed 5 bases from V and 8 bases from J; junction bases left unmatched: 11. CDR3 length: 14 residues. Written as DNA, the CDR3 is TGTGCCAGCAGCCAAAGGGACAGCGCGGGAGGCTACACCTTC. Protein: CASSQRDSAGGYTF.

The CDR3 sequence: CASSVNWQRIHEQYF. The CDR3 bases are TGTGCCAGCAGTGTTAATTGGCAGCGCATCCACGAGCAGTACTTC. This chain uses TRBV2 with TRBJ2-7; no reliable D call. V lost 4 bases and J lost 5, with 18 bases in between. Per germline, CDR1 SNHLY and CDR2 FYNNEI. CDR3 length: 15 amino acids.

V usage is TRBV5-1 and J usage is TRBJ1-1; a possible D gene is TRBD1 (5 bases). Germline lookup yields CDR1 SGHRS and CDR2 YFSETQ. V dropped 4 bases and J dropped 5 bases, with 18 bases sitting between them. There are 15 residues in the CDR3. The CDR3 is CASSHRRGTGTEAFF. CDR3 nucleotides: TGCGCCAGCAGCCATCGACGGGGGACGGGGACTGAAGCTTTCTTT.